The clone carrying this T cell receptor beta chain was counted ten times or more. What it binds is unknown. Germline assignment: CDR1 DFQATT and CDR2 SNEGSKA (reference sequence). The germline V and J ends were trimmed by 4 bases and 10 bases, with 14 bases remaining between them. The CDR3 sequence is 12 residues long. The data are from a study of identical twins. Whole-study findings and limits: Excess twin sharing in beta out-of-frame sequences was weaker. In cord blood, abundant beta clonotypes had fewer insertions; memory showed no trend.

Via MiXCR, TCRdb re-called the 5' RACE reads, giving one row per CDR3 protein. Among hundreds of thousands of distinct CDR3 sequences listed, approximately 6% were seen once. This sequence joins TRBV20-1 and TRBJ2-1; D unclear. The specimen sequenced was naive T cells sorted from blood. This TCR derives from a man aged 18 to 35 in good health. The CDR3 sequence: CSAKTDFGEQFF. The CDR3 DNA reads TGCAGTGCTAAGACTGATTTCGGAGAGCAGTTCTTC.